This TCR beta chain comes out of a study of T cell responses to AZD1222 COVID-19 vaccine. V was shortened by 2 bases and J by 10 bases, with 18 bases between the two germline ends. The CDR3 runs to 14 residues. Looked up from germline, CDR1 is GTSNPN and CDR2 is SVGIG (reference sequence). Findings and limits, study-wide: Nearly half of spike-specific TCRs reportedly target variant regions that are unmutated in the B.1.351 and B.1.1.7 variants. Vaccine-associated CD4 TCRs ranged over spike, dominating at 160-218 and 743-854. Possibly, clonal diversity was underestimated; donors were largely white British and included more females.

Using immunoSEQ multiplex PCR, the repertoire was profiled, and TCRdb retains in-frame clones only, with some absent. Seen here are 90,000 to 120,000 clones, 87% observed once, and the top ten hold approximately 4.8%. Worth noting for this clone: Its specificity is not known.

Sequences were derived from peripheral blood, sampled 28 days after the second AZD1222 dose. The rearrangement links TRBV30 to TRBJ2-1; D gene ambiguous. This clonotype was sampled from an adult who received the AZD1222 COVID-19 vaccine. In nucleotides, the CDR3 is TGTGCCTGGAGTTACCCCCCCCGGTGGGCAGAGCAGTTCTTC. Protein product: CAWSYPPRWAEQFF. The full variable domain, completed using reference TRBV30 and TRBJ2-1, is SQTIHQWPATLVQPVGSPLSLECTVEGTSNPNLYWYRQAAGRGLQLLFYSVGIGQISSEVPQNLSASRPQDRQFILSSKKLLLSDSGFYLCAWSYPPRWAEQFFGPGTRLTVL.